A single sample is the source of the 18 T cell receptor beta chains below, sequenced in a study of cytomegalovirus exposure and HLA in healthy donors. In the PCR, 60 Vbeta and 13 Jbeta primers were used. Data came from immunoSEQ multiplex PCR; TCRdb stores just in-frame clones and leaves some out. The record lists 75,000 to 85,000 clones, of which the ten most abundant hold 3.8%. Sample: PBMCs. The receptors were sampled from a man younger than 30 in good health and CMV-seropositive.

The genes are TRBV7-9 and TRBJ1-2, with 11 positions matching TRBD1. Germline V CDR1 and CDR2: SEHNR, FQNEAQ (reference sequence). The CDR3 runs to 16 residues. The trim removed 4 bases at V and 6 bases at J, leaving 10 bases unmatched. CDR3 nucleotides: TGTGCCAGCAGCTCAACCGCGGACAGGGGGCCCGATGGCTACACCTTC. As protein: CASSSTADRGPDGYTF.

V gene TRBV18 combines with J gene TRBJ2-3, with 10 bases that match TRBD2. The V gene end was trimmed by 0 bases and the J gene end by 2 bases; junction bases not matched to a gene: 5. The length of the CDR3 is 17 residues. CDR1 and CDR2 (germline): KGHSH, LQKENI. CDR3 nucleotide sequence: TGTGCCAGCTCACCACCGACCACTAGCGGGAACACAGATACGCAGTATTTT. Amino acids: CASSPPTTSGNTDTQYF. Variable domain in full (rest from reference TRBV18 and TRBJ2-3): NAGVMQNPRHLVRRRGQEARLRCSPMKGHSHVYWYRQLPEEGLKFMVYLQKENIIDESGMPKERFSAEFPKEGPSILRIQQVVRGDSAAYFCASSPPTTSGNTDTQYFGPGTRLTVL.

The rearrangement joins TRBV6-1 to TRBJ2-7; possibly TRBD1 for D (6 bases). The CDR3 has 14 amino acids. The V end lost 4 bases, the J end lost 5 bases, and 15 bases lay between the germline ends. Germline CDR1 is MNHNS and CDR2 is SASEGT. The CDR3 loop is CASSGPDSSDEQYF. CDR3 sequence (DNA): TGTGCCAGCAGTGGGCCGGACAGTAGCGACGAGCAGTACTTC.

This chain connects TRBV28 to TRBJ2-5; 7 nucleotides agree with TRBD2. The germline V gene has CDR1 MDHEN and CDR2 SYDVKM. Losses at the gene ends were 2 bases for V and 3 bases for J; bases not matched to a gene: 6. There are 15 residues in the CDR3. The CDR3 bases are TGTGCCAGCAGTTTACTTGGCGCGGGAGAAGAGACCCAGTACTTC. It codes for CASSLLGAGEETQYF.

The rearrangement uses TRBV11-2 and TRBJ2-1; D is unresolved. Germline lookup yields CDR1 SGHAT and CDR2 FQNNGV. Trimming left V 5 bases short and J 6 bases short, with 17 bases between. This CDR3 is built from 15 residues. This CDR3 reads CASSDVRVRANEQFF. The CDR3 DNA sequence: TGTGCCAGCAGCGACGTCCGGGTCAGAGCCAATGAGCAGTTCTTC.

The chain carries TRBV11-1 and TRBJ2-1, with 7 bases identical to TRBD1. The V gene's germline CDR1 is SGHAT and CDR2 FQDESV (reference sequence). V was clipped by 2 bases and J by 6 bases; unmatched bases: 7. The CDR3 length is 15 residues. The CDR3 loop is CASSLRDREINEQFF. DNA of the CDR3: TGTGCCAGCAGCTTAAGAGACAGGGAAATCAATGAGCAGTTCTTC.

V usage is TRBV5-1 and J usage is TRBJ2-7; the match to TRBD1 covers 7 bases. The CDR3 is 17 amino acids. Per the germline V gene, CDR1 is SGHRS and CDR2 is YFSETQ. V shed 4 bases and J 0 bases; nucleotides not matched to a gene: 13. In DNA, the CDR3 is TGCGCCAGCAGCCCGGACCCCAATGACAGGGCCTCCTACGAGCAGTACTTC. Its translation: CASSPDPNDRASYEQYF.

Here the CDR3 DNA reads TGTGCCAGCAGCCTAGGGACAGGGGTGGTCTCCTACGAGCAGTACTTC. It codes for CASSLGTGVVSYEQYF. The chain couples TRBV11-2 to TRBJ2-7, with 10 bases that match TRBD1. CDR1 and CDR2 from the germline V gene are SGHAT and FQNNGV. The length of the CDR3 is 16 residues. The V segment lost 5 bases and the J segment 0 bases; nucleotides outside the gene matches: 7.

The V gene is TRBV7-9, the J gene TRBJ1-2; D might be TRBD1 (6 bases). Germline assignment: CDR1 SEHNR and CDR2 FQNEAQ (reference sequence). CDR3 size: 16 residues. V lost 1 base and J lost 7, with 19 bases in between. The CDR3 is CASSLVTGGVWSGYTF. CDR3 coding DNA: TGTGCCAGCAGCTTAGTCACGGGGGGCGTCTGGTCTGGCTACACCTTC.

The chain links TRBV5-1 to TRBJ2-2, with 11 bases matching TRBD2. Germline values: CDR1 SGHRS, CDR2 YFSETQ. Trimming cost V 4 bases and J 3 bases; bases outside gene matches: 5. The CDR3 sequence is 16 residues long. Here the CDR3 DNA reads TGCGCCAGCAGCCTGCTAGCGGGAGGCGACACCGGGGAGCTGTTTTTT. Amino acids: CASSLLAGGDTGELFF.

Here the CDR3 DNA reads TGTGCCAGCAGTTTACTAACTAGCGGGAGCTCCTACAATGAGCAGTTCTTC. This encodes CASSLLTSGSSYNEQFF. This chain joins TRBV27 and TRBJ2-1, with TRBD2 matching over 11 bases. The CDR3 is made up of 17 amino acids. Germline values: CDR1 MNHEY, CDR2 SMNVEV (reference sequence). The ends lost 2 bases at V and 0 bases at J; junction bases unmatched: 3.

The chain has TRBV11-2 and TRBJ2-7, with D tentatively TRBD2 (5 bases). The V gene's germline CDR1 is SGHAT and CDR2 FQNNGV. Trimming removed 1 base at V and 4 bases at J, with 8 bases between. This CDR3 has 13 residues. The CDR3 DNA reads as TGTGCCAGCAGCTTAGTCGGGATTTACGAGCAGTACTTC. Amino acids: CASSLVGIYEQYF.

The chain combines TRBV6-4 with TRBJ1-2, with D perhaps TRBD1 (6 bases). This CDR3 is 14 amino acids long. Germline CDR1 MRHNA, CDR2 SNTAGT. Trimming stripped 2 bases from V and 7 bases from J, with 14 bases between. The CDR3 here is CASSDRPGVGGYTF. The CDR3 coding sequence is TGTGCCAGCAGTGACCGTCCAGGGGTTGGTGGCTACACCTTC.

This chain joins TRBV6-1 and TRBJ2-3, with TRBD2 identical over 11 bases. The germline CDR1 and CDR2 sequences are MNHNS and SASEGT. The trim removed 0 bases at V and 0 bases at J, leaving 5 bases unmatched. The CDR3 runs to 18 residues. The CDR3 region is CASSEALAGGPSTDTQYF. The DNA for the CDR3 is TGTGCCAGCAGTGAAGCGCTAGCGGGGGGCCCTAGCACAGATACGCAGTATTTT.

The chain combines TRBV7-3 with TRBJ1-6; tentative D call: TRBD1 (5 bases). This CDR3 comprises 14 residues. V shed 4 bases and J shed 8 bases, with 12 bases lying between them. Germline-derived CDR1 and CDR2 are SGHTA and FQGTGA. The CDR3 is CASSSGWGDSPLHF. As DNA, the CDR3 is TGTGCCAGCAGCTCGGGTTGGGGGGATTCACCCCTCCACTTT.

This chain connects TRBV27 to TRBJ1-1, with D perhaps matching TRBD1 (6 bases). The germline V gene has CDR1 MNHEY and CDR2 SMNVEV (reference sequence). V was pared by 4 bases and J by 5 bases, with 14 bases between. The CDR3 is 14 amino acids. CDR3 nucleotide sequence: TGTGCCAGCAGTTCCCCGGCAGGGGCGACTGAAGCTTTCTTT. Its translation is CASSSPAGATEAFF.

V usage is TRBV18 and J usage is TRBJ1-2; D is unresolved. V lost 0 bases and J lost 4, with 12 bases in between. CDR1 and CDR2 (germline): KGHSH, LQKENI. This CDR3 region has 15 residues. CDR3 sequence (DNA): TGTGCCAGCTCACCACCAGGGAAGGGAGGCTATGGCTACACCTTC. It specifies CASSPPGKGGYGYTF.

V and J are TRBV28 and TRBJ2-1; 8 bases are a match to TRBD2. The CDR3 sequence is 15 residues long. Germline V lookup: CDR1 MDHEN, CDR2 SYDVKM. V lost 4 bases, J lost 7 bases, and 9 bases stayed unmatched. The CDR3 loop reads CASSSRVAGYNEQFF. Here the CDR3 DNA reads TGTGCCAGCAGTTCCCGGGTAGCGGGGTATAATGAGCAGTTCTTC.